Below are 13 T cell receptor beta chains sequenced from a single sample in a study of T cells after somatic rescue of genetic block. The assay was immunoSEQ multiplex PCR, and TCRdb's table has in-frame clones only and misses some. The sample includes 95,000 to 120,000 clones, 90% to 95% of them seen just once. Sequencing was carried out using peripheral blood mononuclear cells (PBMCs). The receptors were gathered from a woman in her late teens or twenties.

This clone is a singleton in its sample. CDR3 protein: CASTPTSGGAGEQFF. The CDR3 DNA sequence: TGTGCCAGCACCCCGACTAGCGGGGGGGCAGGGGAGCAGTTCTTC. This chain joins TRBV6-4 and TRBJ2-1; 14 bases are shared with TRBD2. The length of the CDR3 is 15 residues. Germline loops: CDR1 MRHNA, CDR2 SNTAGT. J gave up 10 bases and V 7 bases, and 9 bases lay outside the gene matches.

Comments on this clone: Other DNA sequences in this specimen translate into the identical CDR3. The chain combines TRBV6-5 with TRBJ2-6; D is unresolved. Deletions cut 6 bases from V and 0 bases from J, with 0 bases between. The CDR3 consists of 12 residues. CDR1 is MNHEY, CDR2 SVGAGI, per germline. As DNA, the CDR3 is TGTGCCAGCAGCTCTGGGGCCAACGTCCTGACTTTC. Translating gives CASSSGANVLTF.

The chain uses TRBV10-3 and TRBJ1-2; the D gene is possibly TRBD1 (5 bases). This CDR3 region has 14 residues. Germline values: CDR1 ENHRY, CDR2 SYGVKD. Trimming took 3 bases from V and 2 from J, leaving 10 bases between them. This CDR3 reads CAISDQRGNYGYTF. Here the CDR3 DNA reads TGTGCCATCAGTGACCAGAGGGGAAACTATGGCTACACCTTC.

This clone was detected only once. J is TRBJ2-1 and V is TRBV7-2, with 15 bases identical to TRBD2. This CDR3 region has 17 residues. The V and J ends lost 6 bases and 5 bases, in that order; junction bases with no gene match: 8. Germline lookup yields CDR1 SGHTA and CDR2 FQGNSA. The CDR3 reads CASRRGLAGGLDNEQFF. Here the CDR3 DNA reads TGTGCCAGCAGGAGGGGACTAGCGGGGGGTTTGGACAATGAGCAGTTCTTC.

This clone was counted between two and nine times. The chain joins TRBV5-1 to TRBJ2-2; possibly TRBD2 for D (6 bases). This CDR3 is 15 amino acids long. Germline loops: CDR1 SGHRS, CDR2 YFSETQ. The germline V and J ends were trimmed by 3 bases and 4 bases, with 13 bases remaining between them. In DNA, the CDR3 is TGCGCCAGCAGCTCACTTACCGGGGGCACCGGGGAGCTGTTTTTT. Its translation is CASSSLTGGTGELFF.

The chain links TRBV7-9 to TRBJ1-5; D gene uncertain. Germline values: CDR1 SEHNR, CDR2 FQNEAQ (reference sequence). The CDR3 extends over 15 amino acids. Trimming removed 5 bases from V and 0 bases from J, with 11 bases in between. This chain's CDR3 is CASSPSVVSNQPQHF. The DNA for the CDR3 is TGTGCCAGCAGCCCCTCCGTTGTTAGCAATCAGCCCCAGCATTTT.

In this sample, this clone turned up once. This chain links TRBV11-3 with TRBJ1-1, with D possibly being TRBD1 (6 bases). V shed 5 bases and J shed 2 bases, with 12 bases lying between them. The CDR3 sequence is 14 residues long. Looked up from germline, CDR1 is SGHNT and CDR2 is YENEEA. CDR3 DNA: TGTGCCAGCAGCCCGGACAGTATAAACACTGAAGCTTTCTTT. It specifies CASSPDSINTEAFF.

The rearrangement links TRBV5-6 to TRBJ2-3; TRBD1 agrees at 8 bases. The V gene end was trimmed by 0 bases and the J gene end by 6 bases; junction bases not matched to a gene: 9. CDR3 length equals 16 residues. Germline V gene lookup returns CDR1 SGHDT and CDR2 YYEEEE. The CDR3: CASSLARGQGADTQYF. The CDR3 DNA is TGTGCCAGCAGCTTGGCCAGGGGGCAGGGGGCCGATACGCAGTATTTT.

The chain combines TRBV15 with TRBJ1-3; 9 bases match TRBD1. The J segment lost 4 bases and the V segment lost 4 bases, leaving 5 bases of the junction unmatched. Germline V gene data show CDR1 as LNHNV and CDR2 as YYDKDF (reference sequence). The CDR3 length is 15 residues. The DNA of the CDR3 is TGTGCCACCAGCACGGACAGGGGCAAAGGAAACACCATATATTTT. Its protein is CATSTDRGKGNTIYF.

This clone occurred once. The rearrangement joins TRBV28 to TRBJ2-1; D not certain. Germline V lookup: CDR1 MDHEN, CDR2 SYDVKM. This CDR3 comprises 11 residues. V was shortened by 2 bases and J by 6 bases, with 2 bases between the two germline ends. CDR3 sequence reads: CASSLANEQFF. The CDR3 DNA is TGTGCCAGCAGTTTAGCCAATGAGCAGTTCTTC.

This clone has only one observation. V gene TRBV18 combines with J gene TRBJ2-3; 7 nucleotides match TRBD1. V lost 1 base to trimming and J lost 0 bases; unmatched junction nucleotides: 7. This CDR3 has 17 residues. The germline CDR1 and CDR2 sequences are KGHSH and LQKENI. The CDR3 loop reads CASSPQLRQGSTDTQYF. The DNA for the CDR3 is TGTGCCAGCTCACCACAACTCCGACAGGGCAGCACAGATACGCAGTATTTT.

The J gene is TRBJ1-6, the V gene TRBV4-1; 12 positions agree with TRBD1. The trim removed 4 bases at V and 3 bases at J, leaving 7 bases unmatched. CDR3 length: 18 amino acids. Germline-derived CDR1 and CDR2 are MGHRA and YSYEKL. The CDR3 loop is CASSRGTGGSYYNSPLHF. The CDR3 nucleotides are TGCGCCAGCAGCCGAGGGACAGGGGGCAGTTACTATAATTCACCCCTCCACTTT.

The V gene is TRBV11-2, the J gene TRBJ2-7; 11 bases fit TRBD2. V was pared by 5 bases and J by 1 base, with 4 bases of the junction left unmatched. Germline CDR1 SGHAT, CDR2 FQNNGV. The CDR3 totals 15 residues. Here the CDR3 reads CASSPSGGPSYEQYF. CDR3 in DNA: TGTGCCAGCAGCCCTAGCGGGGGGCCATCCTACGAGCAGTACTTC.